This T cell receptor (beta chain) was profiled in a study of cytomegalovirus exposure and HLA in healthy donors. Regarding the study as a whole: It emerged from a later analysis that several of the most significant clusters appeared to be linked to common viral pathogens. HLA allele associations emerged for some 16,000 TCR beta sequences in a later analysis, at 0.05 false discovery rate.

The CDR3 has 10 amino acids. Germline V gene data show CDR1 as SEHNR and CDR2 as FQNEAQ (reference sequence). Worth noting for this clone: Antigen: not known. The junction departs from the called germline gene at one end, perhaps through a read error.

The PCR ran on 60 Vbeta and 13 Jbeta primers. This table comes from immunoSEQ multiplex PCR, and its TCRdb copy is limited to in-frame clones, with some not included. Of tens of thousands of clones in the sample, over 75% are singletons; the top ten hold around a tenth. The clonotype comes from a female donor in good health and CMV-seronegative. The chain joins TRBV7-9 to TRBJ2-6, with unresolved D. The specimen sequenced was PBMCs. CDR3 bases: TGTTCCAGCAGCCAGAACGTCCTGACTTTC. As protein: CSSSQNVLTF.